These 5 T cell receptor beta chains were all obtained from the same sample, sequenced in a study of response to subunit inactivated influenza vaccine. A single record per CDR3 protein comes from TCRdb applying MiXCR to the RT-PCR reads. The repertoire holds hundreds of thousands of distinct CDR3 sequences, with about 15% as singletons. Sequenced material: PBMCs from blood, taken about 14 days before vaccination. These receptors originate from a man aged 50 to 60 who received an inactivated influenza vaccine.

This clonotype showed up just a few times. This chain joins TRBV4-1 and TRBJ2-2; D might be TRBD2 (6 bases). The CDR3 contains 16 residues. V was shortened by 0 bases and J by 7 bases, with 15 bases between the two germline ends. Germline assignment: CDR1 MGHRA and CDR2 YSYEKL. The CDR3 here is CASSQDSGSLGGELFF. The DNA for the CDR3 is TGCGCCAGCAGCCAAGATAGCGGCTCGCTGGGCGGGGAGCTGTTTTTT.

This clonotype turned up a few times. The V call is TRBV5-1, the J call TRBJ2-7, with D maybe TRBD2 (6 bases). Germline-derived CDR1 and CDR2 are SGHRS and YFSETQ. This CDR3 is 15 amino acids long. Trimming removed 4 bases at V and 2 bases at J, with 16 bases between. The CDR3 nucleotides read TGCGCCAGCAGCCCAAGTAGCGGAAATACCTACGAGCAGTACTTC. It specifies CASSPSSGNTYEQYF.

In this sample, this clonotype turned up a few times. The chain uses TRBV28 and TRBJ2-7, with 10 bases aligning to TRBD1. The germline V gene has CDR1 MDHEN and CDR2 SYDVKM. Trimming removed 4 bases from V and 6 bases from J; junction bases left unmatched: 9. This CDR3 spans 15 amino acids. This chain's CDR3 is CASSSFGDRGSEQYF. The CDR3 region has the DNA TGTGCCAGCAGTTCCTTCGGGGACAGGGGATCCGAGCAGTACTTC. The variable domain in full, completed from reference TRBV28 and TRBJ2-7, reads DVKVTQSSRYLVKRTGEKVFLECVQDMDHENMFWYRQDPGLGLRLIYFSYDVKMKEKGDIPEGYSVSREKKERFSLILESASTNQTSMYLCASSSFGDRGSEQYFGPGTRLTVT.

The chain employs TRBV4-2 and TRBJ1-4, with D possibly matching TRBD1 (5 bases). V lost 3 bases and J lost 13, with 15 bases in between. Germline V gene lookup returns CDR1 LGHNA and CDR2 YNFKEQ. The CDR3 sequence is 13 residues long. In nucleotides, the CDR3 is TGTGCCAGCAGCCATAGAAACCGGGACCTACTGTTTTTT. Its protein product is CASSHRNRDLLFF.

This clonotype was counted a few times. The V call is TRBV2, the J call TRBJ2-4, with no clear D. The V and J ends lost 3 bases and 0 bases respectively, with 9 bases between them. Germline V gene data show CDR1 as SNHLY and CDR2 as FYNNEI. CDR3 size: 15 residues. The chain's CDR3 is CASSDPRLAKNIQYF. CDR3 coding DNA: TGTGCCAGCAGTGACCCTAGGCTAGCCAAAAACATTCAGTACTTC.